Reported below is one T cell receptor beta chain. The data originate from a study of blood T cell repertoires in COVID-19. Overall study: T cells, B-cell-depleted T cells, or PBMCs supplied cDNA or gDNA.

The assay was immunoSEQ multiplex PCR, and TCRdb's table has in-frame clones only and misses some. Of 130,000 to 150,000 clones listed, around 86% were seen once; the top ten hold around 8.4%. Germline V gives CDR1 LGHDT, CDR2 YNNKEL (reference sequence). The CDR3 length is 18 residues. V lost 4 bases and J lost 3, with 25 bases in between. The chain has TRBV3-1 (or the pseudogene TRBV3-2) and TRBJ2-7; the D is unclear. Specimen: peripheral blood. The sequence derives from a human donor in a cohort sampled during active COVID-19. The CDR3 loop reads CASSRSSLGIRVRYEQYF. The CDR3, as DNA: TGTGCCAGCAGCCGCTCCTCCTTGGGTATCCGGGTGCGCTACGAGCAGTACTTC.